This T cell receptor beta chain derives from a study of cytomegalovirus exposure and HLA in healthy donors. The study ran its PCR with 60 Vbeta and 13 Jbeta primers. The repertoire was sequenced with immunoSEQ multiplex PCR; TCRdb's copy has only in-frame clones and lacks some. The sample lists about 61,000 clones, over 70% occurring once. Trimming cost V 4 bases and J 5 bases, with 11 bases left between them. This CDR3 comprises 12 residues. CDR1 and CDR2 (germline): SQVTM, ANQGSEA. The chain carries TRBV29-1 and TRBJ1-2; no reliable D call. The clonotype was recovered from a man in his fifties or sixties in good health and CMV-seropositive. Sequencing was done on a sample of PBMCs. In nucleotides, the CDR3 is TGCAGCGTTGCCGGGGATGTTTATGGCTACACCTTC. Protein sequence: CSVAGDVYGYTF.